This TCR beta chain derives from a study of cytomegalovirus exposure and HLA in healthy donors. The study's findings and limits: In an earlier analysis, about 87% or about 30%: the productive usage of most TCR beta V segments.

Details on this clone: The antigen is not known.

V was clipped by 6 bases and J by 4 bases, with 15 bases between them. The CDR3 loop spans 14 amino acids. Germline V CDR1 and CDR2: ENHRY, SYGVKD. With 60 Vbeta and 13 Jbeta primers, the PCR was carried out. Generated by immunoSEQ multiplex PCR, the TCRdb table keeps only in-frame clones and is missing some. The top ten hold 0.2% to 0.3% of the sample, which has 150,000 to 200,000 clones, roughly 80% seen once. The source is a boy aged 5-17 years in good health and CMV-seronegative. V gene TRBV10-3 combines with J gene TRBJ1-1; tentative D call: TRBD1 (6 bases). Sample: PBMCs. CDR3 sequence: CAIREDTRGTEAFF. CDR3 bases: TGTGCCATCAGGGAGGACACCAGGGGCACTGAAGCTTTCTTT.